Listed here are 32 T cell receptor beta chains from one sample, sequenced in a study of Graves' ophthalmopathy and Graves' hyperthyroidism. Beta-chain TCR CDR3 regions were amplified from RNA transcripts. HTBI primers primed a first-round RT-PCR, and a second-round multiplex PCR followed. Using its own MiXCR run on the multiplex PCR reads, TCRdb lists one record per CDR3 protein. Here the sample spans about 740,000 distinct CDR3 sequences, 40% being singletons. The sequenced sample consisted of peripheral blood. The receptors shown here come from an adult man with Graves' ophthalmopathy.

This rearrangement joins TRBV7-2 to TRBJ2-5; 8 bases are a match to TRBD1. Germline V gene sequence: CDR1 SGHTA, CDR2 FQGNSA. V dropped 6 bases and J dropped 4; count of bases not matched to a gene: 4. The CDR3 length is 13 residues. This CDR3 is CASRPGGTETQYF. In DNA, the CDR3 is TGTGCCAGCAGGCCAGGGGGCACAGAGACCCAGTACTTC.

The CDR3 loop reads CASRPGLAVQETQYF. CDR3 DNA: TGTGCCAGCAGACCGGGACTAGCGGTGCAAGAGACCCAGTACTTC. The chain recombines TRBV12-3 or TRBV12-4 with TRBJ2-5; TRBD2 agrees at 11 bases. The CDR3 loop spans 15 amino acids. V shed 6 bases and J 2 bases; nucleotides not matched to a gene: 5.

V usage is TRBV4-3 and J usage is TRBJ2-3; 10 bases map to TRBD1. Germline-derived CDR1 and CDR2 are LGHNA and YSLEER. This CDR3 is built from 16 residues. V lost 1 base, J lost 11 bases, and 12 bases stayed unmatched. The CDR3, as DNA: TGCGCCAGCAGCCAAGTGATAGGCGGGACAGGGGAAAAGCAGTATTTT. Translating gives CASSQVIGGTGEKQYF.

A word on this clonotype: A much larger clone differs from this one at a single base, so this may be a read error. The rearrangement joins TRBV2 to TRBJ1-6; possible D gene TRBD1, 6 bases. The CDR3 is 14 amino acids. CDR1 and CDR2 (germline): SNHLY, FYNNEI. For the CDR3, the DNA is TGTGCCAGCAGTGTGTCACAGGGTAATTCATCCCTCCACTTT. Translated, it gives CASSVSQGNSSLHF.

There are a few counts of this clonotype. One end of the junction does not line up with germline, which may come from a read error. The CDR3 protein is CASSRDRGRDGYTF. The CDR3 coding sequence is TGCGCCAGCAGCCGGGACAGGGGGCGCGATGGCTACACCTTC. The V gene is TRBV7-9, the J gene TRBJ1-2; 12 nucleotides align to TRBD1. The CDR3 spans 14 residues. Per germline, CDR1 SEHNR and CDR2 FQNEAQ (reference sequence).

This rearrangement joins TRBV7-2 to TRBJ1-5; maybe TRBD1 (5 bases). Germline CDR1 and CDR2: SGHTA and FQGNSA. V dropped 5 bases and J dropped 4 bases, with 18 bases sitting between them. The CDR3 sequence is 16 residues long. CDR3 amino acids: CASSPRAGTGNQPQHF. CDR3 nucleotides: TGTGCCAGCAGCCCCCGCGCGGGGACGGGTAATCAGCCCCAGCATTTT.

Many counts were recorded for this clonotype. The gene calls are TRBV2 and TRBJ1-2; 7 bases agree with TRBD1. The trim removed 6 bases at V and 2 bases at J, leaving 6 bases unmatched. Germline V CDR1 and CDR2: SNHLY, FYNNEI. The CDR3 is made up of 14 amino acids. CDR3 amino acids: CASSTDRANYGYTF. In DNA, the CDR3 is TGTGCCAGCAGCACTGACAGGGCCAACTATGGCTACACCTTC.

Many counts were recorded for this clonotype. The chain uses TRBV10-2 and TRBJ1-1; D gene unclear. Germline CDR1 is WSHSY and CDR2 is SAAADI. The CDR3 runs 14 residues. V was shortened by 4 bases and J by 4 bases, with 13 bases between the two germline ends. Written as DNA, the CDR3 is TGCGCCAGCAGTGTATCCGATCTCGTCACTGAAGCTTTCTTT. Residues: CASSVSDLVTEAFF.

Ten or more counts support this clonotype. The chain joins TRBV14 to TRBJ1-2; D perhaps matches TRBD1 (6 bases). The germline CDR1 and CDR2 sequences are SGHDN and FVKESK. The V and J ends lost 3 bases and 7 bases respectively, with 15 bases between them. The CDR3 has 14 residues. DNA of the CDR3: TGTGCCAGCAGCCAGACACAGGGATCGAGTGGCTACACCTTC. Translating it yields CASSQTQGSSGYTF.

This clonotype was counted ten times or more. V usage is TRBV7-9 and J usage is TRBJ1-2; D remains ambiguous. V shed 5 bases and J shed 4 bases, with 14 bases lying between them. The CDR3 covers 14 residues. The V gene's germline CDR1 is SEHNR and CDR2 FQNEAQ (reference sequence). CDR3 nucleotides: TGTGCCAGCAGCCTGTCGACGTCGCCCTATGGCTACACCTTC. Its protein is CASSLSTSPYGYTF.

The V and J genes are TRBV9 and TRBJ1-3; no definite D call. CDR3 length: 18 residues. Germline V gene sequence: CDR1 SGDLS, CDR2 YYNGEE. The V gene lost 4 bases and the J gene lost 1 base, with 21 bases spanning the gap. The DNA of the CDR3 is TGTGCCAGCAGCATAAGCCCGCAGGACTTTGAATCTGGAAACACCATATATTTT. Protein: CASSISPQDFESGNTIYF.

This clonotype occurred a few times. This rearrangement joins TRBV12-3 or TRBV12-4 to TRBJ1-1; 7 positions match TRBD1. The ends lost 6 bases at V and 1 base at J; junction bases unmatched: 8. The CDR3 is 15 residues long. The CDR3 protein is CASRPETGKNTEAFF. As DNA, the CDR3 is TGTGCCAGCAGACCAGAGACAGGGAAGAACACTGAAGCTTTCTTT.

The table lists this clonotype with a count of one. The chain carries TRBV11-2 and TRBJ2-7; D gene unclear. The CDR3 is 16 amino acids. In germline, CDR1 is SGHAT, CDR2 FQNNGV. The V gene lost 8 bases and the J gene lost 4 bases, with 24 bases spanning the gap. CDR3 sequence reads: CASSPRRGGVVYEQYF. The CDR3 DNA is TGTGCCAGCTCACCACGCCGTGGCGGCGTTGTTTACGAGCAGTACTTC. The full variable domain, its missing parts supplied by reference TRBV11-2 and TRBJ2-7, is EAGVAQSPRYKIIEKRQSVAFWCNPISGHATLYWYQQILGQGPKLLIQFQNNGVVDDSQLPKDRFSAERLKGVDSTLKIQPAKLEDSAVYLCASSPRRGGVVYEQYFGPGTRLTVT.

The sample holds many counts of this clonotype. The chain combines TRBV2 with TRBJ2-5; 10 nucleotides align to TRBD2. V shed 7 bases and J 4 bases; nucleotides not matched to a gene: 21. The germline gives CDR1 SNHLY, CDR2 FYNNEI. CDR3 length equals 19 residues. CDR3 nucleotides: TGTGCCAGCACCGGAATCTCCCCCTCTAGCGGGAGAGGCGGAGAGACCCAGTACTTC. It specifies CASTGISPSSGRGGETQYF. The full variable domain, completed using reference TRBV2 and TRBJ2-5, is EPEVTQTPSHQVTQMGQEVILRCVPISNHLYFYWYRQILGQKVEFLVSFYNNEISEKSEIFDDQFSVERPDGSNFTLKIRSTKLEDSAMYFCASTGISPSSGRGGETQYFGPGTRLLVL.

The J gene is TRBJ1-2, the V gene TRBV2; tentative D call: TRBD1 (6 bases). Germline V gives CDR1 SNHLY, CDR2 FYNNEI. This CDR3 has 11 residues. Trimming pared 6 bases from V and 8 bases from J, leaving 10 bases between. The CDR3 coding sequence is TGTGCCAGCAGGGGGGCTAGCGGCTACACCTTC. Protein sequence: CASRGASGYTF.

This chain joins TRBV20-1 and TRBJ1-5; D unclear. Between the trimmed V and J ends, which lost 6 bases and 6 bases, there was a span of 15 bases. This CDR3 is 13 amino acids long. Germline values: CDR1 DFQATT, CDR2 SNEGSKA (reference sequence). The CDR3 DNA sequence: TGCAGTGCGAGGCTAAGGAGCGGTCAGCCCCAGCATTTT. Translating it yields CSARLRSGQPQHF.

This clonotype was found a few times. The chain carries TRBV7-9 and TRBJ1-1, with D tentatively TRBD1 (6 bases). With 5 bases removed from V and 2 bases from J, the gap between germline ends came to 15 bases. CDR1 SEHNR and CDR2 FQNEAQ come from the germline V gene (reference sequence). The CDR3 is made up of 15 amino acids. The CDR3 sequence is CASSQQGRVNTEAFF. CDR3 in DNA: TGTGCCAGCAGCCAGCAGGGGCGCGTAAACACTGAAGCTTTCTTT.

This clonotype has at least ten counts. V and J are TRBV7-9 and TRBJ1-1; D may be TRBD1 (6 bases). The germline V and J ends were trimmed by 3 bases and 0 bases, with 11 bases remaining between them. The CDR3 covers 15 residues. Germline lookup yields CDR1 SEHNR and CDR2 FQNEAQ (reference sequence). Written as DNA, the CDR3 is TGTGCCAGCAGCTTTGGGGGCTTCATGAACACTGAAGCTTTCTTT. It encodes CASSFGGFMNTEAFF. Full variable domain (missing parts from reference TRBV7-9 and TRBJ1-1): DTGVSQNPRHKITKRGQNVTFRCDPISEHNRLYWYRQTLGQGPEFLTYFQNEAQLEKSRLLSDRFSAERPKGSFSTLEIQRTEQGDSAMYLCASSFGGFMNTEAFFGQGTRLTVV.

V usage is TRBV11-2 and J usage is TRBJ1-6; D is possibly TRBD1 (5 bases). CDR1 is SGHAT, CDR2 FQNNGV, per germline. The CDR3 is 14 residues long. V lost 11 bases and J 8 bases, leaving 19 bases between the germline ends. The CDR3 sequence is CAWRSVGDDSPLHF. The CDR3 DNA reads as TGTGCCTGGAGAAGTGTGGGGGACGATTCACCCCTCCACTTT.

The gene calls are TRBV7-2 and TRBJ1-2, with D possibly matching TRBD1 (5 bases). This CDR3 has 12 residues. Germline V lookup: CDR1 SGHTA, CDR2 FQGNSA. Trimming pared 5 bases from V and 8 bases from J, leaving 12 bases between. The CDR3 sequence: CASSSEGQGYTF. The CDR3 DNA sequence: TGTGCCAGCAGCAGTGAGGGGCAGGGCTACACCTTC.

This clonotype appeared many times. The chain uses TRBV25-1 and TRBJ2-2; tentative D call: TRBD1 (5 bases). CDR3 length: 15 amino acids. V was shortened by 6 bases and J by 3 bases, with 14 bases between the two germline ends. Germline lookup yields CDR1 MGHDK and CDR2 SYGVNS. Written as DNA, the CDR3 is TGTGCCAGCAGCCAAGGGCAGGGCGACACCGGGGAGCTGTTTTTT. It translates to CASSQGQGDTGELFF. Full variable domain (outside the CDR3, taken from reference TRBV25-1 and TRBJ2-2): EADIYQTPRYLVIGTGKKITLECSQTMGHDKMYWYQQDPGMELHLIHYSYGVNSTEKGDLSSESTVSRIRTEHFPLTLESARPSHTSQYLCASSQGQGDTGELFFGEGSRLTVL.

This clonotype has just a few counts. The chain employs TRBV7-9 and TRBJ2-2, with unresolved D. The V and J ends lost 7 bases and 7 bases respectively, with 7 bases between them. CDR3 length: 11 residues. Germline CDR1 and CDR2: SEHNR and FQNEAQ (reference sequence). CDR3 residues: CASTDGGELFF. CDR3 DNA sequence: TGTGCCAGCACCGATGGCGGGGAGCTGTTTTTT.

This clonotype was seen ten or more times. This chain links TRBV13 with TRBJ1-2; 10 nucleotides align to TRBD1. Per the germline V gene, CDR1 is PRHDT and CDR2 is FYEKMQ (reference sequence). The CDR3 length is 13 residues. The V and J ends lost 5 bases and 8 bases, in that order; junction bases with no gene match: 5. CDR3 sequence reads: CASSTGQGDGYTF. In DNA form, the CDR3 reads TGTGCCAGCAGCACCGGACAGGGGGACGGCTACACCTTC.

With respect to this clonotype: This may be a read error: a much more frequent sequence differs by one nucleotide. The chain couples TRBV29-1 to TRBJ1-1; 10 bases are a match to TRBD1. The CDR3 covers 17 residues. The germline V gene has CDR1 SQVTM and CDR2 ANQGSEA. For the CDR3, the DNA is TGCAGCGTTGAAGAGGGACAGGGGTTATTTAGGAACACTGAAGCTTCCTTT. It translates to CSVEEGQGLFRNTEASF. Using reference TRBV29-1 and TRBJ1-1 for the parts outside the CDR3, the full variable domain is SAVISQKPSRDICQRGTSLTIQCQVDSQVTMMFWYRQQPGQSLTLIATANQGSEATYESGFVIDKFPISRPNLTFSTLTVSNMSPEDSSIYLCSVEEGQGLFRNTEASFGQGTRLTVV.

This clonotype was detected many times. V and J are TRBV15 and TRBJ2-5; a possible D gene is TRBD2 (5 bases). Trimming left V 5 bases short and J 4 bases short, with 17 bases between. Per the germline V gene, CDR1 is LNHNV and CDR2 is YYDKDF (reference sequence). The CDR3 loop spans 15 amino acids. The CDR3 reads CATSSGIGSGETQYF. DNA of the CDR3: TGTGCCACCAGCTCGGGGATTGGGTCCGGAGAGACCCAGTACTTC.

Comment on this clonotype: Given a much more abundant clone one base away, this may be a read error. This sequence joins TRBV19 and TRBJ1-1; D is unresolved. V lost 5 bases and J 4 bases, leaving 11 bases between the germline ends. This CDR3 region has 13 residues. Germline values: CDR1 LNHDA, CDR2 SQIVND (reference sequence). CDR3 DNA: TGTGCCAGTAGTGCCACCATGGGCACTGAAGCTTTCTTT. Its protein product is CASSATMGTEAFF. Based on the CDR3 plus reference TRBV19 and TRBJ1-1, the full variable domain is DGGITQSPKYLFRKEGQNVTLSCEQNLNHDAMYWYRQDPGQGLRLIYYSQIVNDFQKGDIAEGYSVSREKKESFPLTVTSAQKNPTAFYLCASSATMGTEAFFGQGTRLTVV.

The table lists this clonotype with a few counts. The chain links TRBV7-9 to TRBJ2-5; 7 bases are a match to TRBD2. Germline V CDR1 and CDR2: SEHNR, FQNEAQ (reference sequence). V lost 5 bases to trimming and J lost 2 bases; unmatched junction nucleotides: 8. The CDR3 consists of 15 residues. CDR3 sequence reads: CASSPAGTTQETQYF. In DNA form, the CDR3 reads TGTGCCAGCAGCCCCGCCGGGACTACTCAAGAGACCCAGTACTTC.

The chain combines TRBV6-1 with TRBJ2-7; the D gene is possibly TRBD1 (6 bases). The CDR3 is made up of 15 amino acids. CDR1 MNHNS and CDR2 SASEGT come from the germline V gene. V was clipped by 0 bases and J by 3 bases, with 12 bases between them. This chain's CDR3 is CASSEAWDTFYEQYF. The CDR3 DNA follows: TGTGCCAGCAGTGAAGCATGGGACACCTTCTACGAGCAGTACTTC.

This clonotype appeared many times. This rearrangement joins TRBV10-3 to TRBJ1-2; no definite D call. The germline gives CDR1 ENHRY, CDR2 SYGVKD. The CDR3 consists of 14 residues. V lost 3 bases to trimming and J lost 2 bases, with 10 bases between them. CDR3 in DNA: TGTGCCATCAGTGAACCCGCAGGCAACTATGGCTACACCTTC. As protein: CAISEPAGNYGYTF.

This clonotype was counted ten times or more. The V and J genes are TRBV7-9 and TRBJ2-7; the D is unclear. Germline V gives CDR1 SEHNR, CDR2 FQNEAQ (reference sequence). There are 14 residues in the CDR3. The V and J ends lost 5 bases and 4 bases respectively, with 15 bases between them. This chain's CDR3 is CASSELGLGYEQYF. In nucleotides, the CDR3 is TGTGCCAGCAGCGAACTTGGGCTCGGGTACGAGCAGTACTTC. Combining the CDR3 with reference TRBV7-9 and TRBJ2-7 gives the whole variable domain DTGVSQNPRHKITKRGQNVTFRCDPISEHNRLYWYRQTLGQGPEFLTYFQNEAQLEKSRLLSDRFSAERPKGSFSTLEIQRTEQGDSAMYLCASSELGLGYEQYFGPGTRLTVT.

About this clonotype: The final CDR3 position lacks the conserved phenylalanine or tryptophan, pointing to a likely read error. The chain links TRBV29-1 to TRBJ1-2; 10 bases match TRBD1. This CDR3 comprises 15 residues. With 7 bases clipped from V and 0 bases from J, the junction kept 8 bases outside the gene matches. Per the germline V gene, CDR1 is SQVTM and CDR2 is ANQGSEA. CDR3 amino acids: CSAGTGAGTNYGYTL. Here the CDR3 DNA reads TGCAGCGCGGGGACAGGGGCGGGGACTAACTATGGCTACACCCTC.

This clonotype was picked up many times. The V call is TRBV9, the J call TRBJ1-4; unclear D gene. V was shortened by 4 bases and J by 8 bases, with 18 bases between the two germline ends. Germline V gene lookup returns CDR1 SGDLS and CDR2 YYNGEE. The CDR3 covers 15 residues. The CDR3 is CASSPSSVLGEKLFF. DNA of the CDR3: TGTGCCAGCAGCCCTTCTAGCGTTCTGGGGGAAAAACTGTTTTTT.